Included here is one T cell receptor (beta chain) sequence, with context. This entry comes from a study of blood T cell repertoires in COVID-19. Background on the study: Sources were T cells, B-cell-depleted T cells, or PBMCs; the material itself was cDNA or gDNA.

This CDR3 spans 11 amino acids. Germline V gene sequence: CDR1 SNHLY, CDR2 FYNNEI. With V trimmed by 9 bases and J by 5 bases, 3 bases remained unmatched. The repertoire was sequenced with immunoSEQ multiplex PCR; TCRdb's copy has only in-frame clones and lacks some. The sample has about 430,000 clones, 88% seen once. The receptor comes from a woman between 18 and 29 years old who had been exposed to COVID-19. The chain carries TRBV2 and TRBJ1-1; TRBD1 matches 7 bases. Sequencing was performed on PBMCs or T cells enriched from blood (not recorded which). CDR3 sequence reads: CARDRVTEAFF. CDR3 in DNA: TGTGCCAGAGACAGGGTGACTGAAGCTTTCTTT.